The 5 T cell receptor beta chains given below trace back to one sample, sequenced in a study of blood T cell repertoires in COVID-19. Sequencing was performed with immunoSEQ multiplex PCR; in TCRdb, only in-frame clones are kept and a portion is missing. The sample lists some 150,000 clones; about 87% were seen once. The sequencing sample was made of peripheral blood. The receptors stem from a woman older than 75 with acute or convalescent COVID-19.

The V call is TRBV27, the J call TRBJ1-2, with TRBD1 as a possible D gene (6 bases). This CDR3 region has 17 residues. Trimming shortened V by 6 bases and J by 7 bases, and 27 bases separated the two germline ends. Germline V lookup: CDR1 MNHEY, CDR2 SMNVEV (reference sequence). CDR3 DNA: TGTGCCAGCAGCCTCAAGGCGGGGGCCGCCCGCGGCTTTGGCTACACCTTC. It codes for CASSLKAGAARGFGYTF.

The table lists this clone with a count of one. The gene calls are TRBV7-3 and TRBJ2-1, with D possibly being TRBD2 (5 bases). Germline assignment: CDR1 SGHTA and CDR2 FQGTGA. This CDR3 spans 16 amino acids. With 1 base removed from V and 0 bases from J, the gap between germline ends came to 10 bases. In nucleotides, the CDR3 is TGTGCCAGCAGCTTAAGCGGAACTAGCTCCTACAATGAGCAGTTCTTC. Protein product: CASSLSGTSSYNEQFF.

CDR3 coding DNA: TGTGCCAGCAGTACCCAGGGCAGGGAGGATGGCTACACCTTC. This codes for CASSTQGREDGYTF. V is TRBV6-6 and J is TRBJ1-2; D possibly corresponds to TRBD1 (5 bases). This CDR3 is built from 14 residues. The germline V gene has CDR1 MNHNY and CDR2 SVGAGI (reference sequence). Trimming left V 5 bases short and J 6 bases short, with 16 bases between.

This clone occurred a few times. The chain combines TRBV19 with TRBJ1-3; the D is unclear. Germline CDR1 reads LNHDA; CDR2 reads SQIVND (reference sequence). This CDR3 has 16 amino acids. V lost 7 bases to trimming and J lost 0 bases, with 16 bases between them. CDR3 sequence reads: CASTTNGRRSGNTIYF. CDR3 nucleotides: TGTGCCAGTACCACTAATGGGAGGCGCTCTGGAAACACCATATATTTT.

V and J are TRBV10-1 and TRBJ2-7, with 7 bases matching TRBD1. The V and J ends lost 3 bases and 2 bases, in that order; junction bases with no gene match: 7. The CDR3 is 15 amino acids. Germline V gene sequence: CDR1 WNHNN, CDR2 SYGVQD (reference sequence). As DNA, the CDR3 is TGCGCCAGCAGTGACGGACAGGAGTCACCCTACGAGCAGTACTTC. As protein: CASSDGQESPYEQYF.